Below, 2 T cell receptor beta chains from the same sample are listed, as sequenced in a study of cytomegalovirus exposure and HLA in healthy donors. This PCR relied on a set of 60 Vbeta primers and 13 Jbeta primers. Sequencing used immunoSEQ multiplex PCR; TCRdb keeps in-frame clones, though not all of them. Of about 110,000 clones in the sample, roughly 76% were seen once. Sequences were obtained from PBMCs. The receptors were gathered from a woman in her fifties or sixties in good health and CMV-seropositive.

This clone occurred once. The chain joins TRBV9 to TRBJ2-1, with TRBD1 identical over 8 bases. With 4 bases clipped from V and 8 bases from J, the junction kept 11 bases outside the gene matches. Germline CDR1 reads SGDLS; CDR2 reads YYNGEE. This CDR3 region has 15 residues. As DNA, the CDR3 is TGTGCCAGCAGCACCCTGGACAGGGTAGGGTATGAGCAGTTCTTC. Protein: CASSTLDRVGYEQFF.

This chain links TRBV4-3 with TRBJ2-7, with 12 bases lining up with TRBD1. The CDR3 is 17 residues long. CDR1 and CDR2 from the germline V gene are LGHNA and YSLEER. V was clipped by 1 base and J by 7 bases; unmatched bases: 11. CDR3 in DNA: TGCGCCAGCAGCCAAGGGTTACCGGGACAGGGGGCTGAAGAGCAGTACTTC. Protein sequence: CASSQGLPGQGAEEQYF.